This T cell receptor beta chain emerged from a study of blood T cell repertoires in COVID-19 (dated by TCRdb to 2020 to 2021). At the level of the whole study: The collaborator samples originated in the United States, Italy and Spain and spanned the acute and convalescent phases of COVID-19. The samples were drawn from two sources: the first 160 participants of the ongoing ImmuneRACE study, and fewer than 1,500 subjects contributed by 6 global collaborators. The dataset comprised deeply sampled blood TCRbeta repertoires from subjects exposed to, actively infected with, or recovered from COVID-19. The repertoires were released in a freely available public database intended as a resource for research on the immune response to SARS-CoV-2. The sample metadata nearly always contained a de-identified subject ID, COVID-19 status, age in years and sex. Where available, HLA class I and class II types were obtained from metadata supplied by the sample provider rather than from assay-based typing. The material from the prospective study consisted of cDNA or gDNA derived from T cells, B-cell-depleted T cells, or PBMCs. Paper-wide results and their limitations: The amount of clinical and demographic metadata varied by source and participant and was provided uncurated.

Trimming removed 3 bases from V and 1 base from J, leaving 6 bases between the germline ends. CDR1 and CDR2 (SQVTM, ANQGSEA) derive from the germline V gene. The CDR3 covers 12 residues, taking in both the cysteine and the phenylalanine. Of all the DNA, just the CDR3 is kept, 36 bases in frame from base 1. The collaborating institutions used their own protocols to collect whole blood in K2EDTA tubes. For TCRbeta analysis, collaborators shipped samples in one of three forms: frozen whole blood, isolated PBMCs, or DNA extracted from either of those sample types. TCRbeta CDR3 regions were amplified from genomic DNA using the immunoSEQ Assay, a bias-controlled multiplex PCR. In the paper's pipeline: The number of nucleated cells in each sample was estimated by amplification of reference gene primers within the assay. To quantify the absolute abundance of each unique TCRbeta CDR3 rearrangement, sequence reads were collapsed and filtered. Productive Simpson clonality was computed per sample as the square root of Simpson's diversity index over productive rearrangements. TCRdb re-hosts the immuneACCESS table, in-frame sequences only. Its copies lack some clones; in the studies checked, an unresolved V gene accounts for under half of them, and the cause for the rest is not known. Clone size and the V and J calls come from that table; the DNA yielded D and trimming. The sample includes around 100,000 clones, with roughly 88% observed a single time. The ten top clones hold more than 5.5% of the sample.

With respect to this clone: Which antigen it targets is not known. Base qualities were left out, and no much larger clone turns up one base away. The same CDR3 can be traced to other DNA sequences in this sample.

What was sequenced was peripheral blood. Recombination connected TRBV29-1 to TRBJ1-1; no D segment can be confidently identified. This sequence was found in a woman aged 55-69 years with acute or convalescent COVID-19. The nucleotide sequence reads TGCAGCGTTGATCGGGGGAACACTGAAGCTTTCTTT. It codes for CSVDRGNTEAFF.